The source of this TCR beta chain is a study of chemoradiotherapy in HPV16-positive cancers. About this clone: What it binds is unknown.

The CDR3 is made up of 15 amino acids. The V end lost 0 bases, the J end lost 1 base, and 9 bases lay between the germline ends. The germline V gene has CDR1 MNHNY and CDR2 SVGAGI (reference sequence). Study findings and constraints: Only two HPV16-positive patients supplied the functional HPV-specificity definition. Better recurrence-free survival went with HPV-responsive T-cell expansion in HPV16-positive patients.

Assay: immunoSEQ multiplex PCR; the TCRdb copy retains only in-frame clones and omits some. Of thousands of clones in the sample, around 79% were seen once. The receptor was isolated from a human donor with HPV-associated anogenital cancer. This specimen was tumor tissue, taken from a patient who underwent chemoradiotherapy. The chain combines TRBV6-6 with TRBJ1-1; unclear D gene. In nucleotides, the CDR3 is TGTGCCAGCAGTTACTCGATTTCAGGGAACACTGAAGCTTTCTTT. It encodes CASSYSISGNTEAFF.